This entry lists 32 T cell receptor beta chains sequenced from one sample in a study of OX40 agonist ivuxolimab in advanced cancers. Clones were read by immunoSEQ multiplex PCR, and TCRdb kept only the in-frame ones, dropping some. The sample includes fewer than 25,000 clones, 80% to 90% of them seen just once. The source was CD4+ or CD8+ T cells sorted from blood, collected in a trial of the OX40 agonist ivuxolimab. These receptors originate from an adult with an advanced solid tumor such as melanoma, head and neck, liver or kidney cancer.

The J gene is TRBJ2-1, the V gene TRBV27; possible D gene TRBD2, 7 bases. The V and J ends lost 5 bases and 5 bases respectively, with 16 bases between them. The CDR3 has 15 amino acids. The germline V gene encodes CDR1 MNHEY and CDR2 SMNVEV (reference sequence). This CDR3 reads CASSTRGGLHNEQFF. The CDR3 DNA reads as TGTGCCAGCAGTACTAGGGGGGGTCTCCACAATGAGCAGTTCTTC.

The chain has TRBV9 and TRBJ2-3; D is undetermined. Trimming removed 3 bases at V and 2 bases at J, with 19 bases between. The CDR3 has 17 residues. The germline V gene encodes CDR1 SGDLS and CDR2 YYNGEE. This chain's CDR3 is CASSAPYGSPPTDTQYF. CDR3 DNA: TGTGCCAGCAGCGCGCCTTATGGATCACCGCCCACAGATACGCAGTATTTT.

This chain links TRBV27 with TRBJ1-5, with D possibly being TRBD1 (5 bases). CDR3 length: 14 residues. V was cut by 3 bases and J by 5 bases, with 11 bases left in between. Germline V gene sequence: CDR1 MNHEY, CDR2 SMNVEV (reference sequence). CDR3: CASSFRGQDQPQHF. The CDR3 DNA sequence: TGTGCCAGCAGTTTCCGAGGACAAGATCAGCCCCAGCATTTT.

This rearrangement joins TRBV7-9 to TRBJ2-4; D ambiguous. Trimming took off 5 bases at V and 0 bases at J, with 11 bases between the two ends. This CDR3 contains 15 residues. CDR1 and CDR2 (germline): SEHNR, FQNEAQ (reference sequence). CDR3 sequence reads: CASSHDTLAKNIQYF. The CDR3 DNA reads TGTGCCAGCAGCCATGACACCTTAGCCAAAAACATTCAGTACTTC.

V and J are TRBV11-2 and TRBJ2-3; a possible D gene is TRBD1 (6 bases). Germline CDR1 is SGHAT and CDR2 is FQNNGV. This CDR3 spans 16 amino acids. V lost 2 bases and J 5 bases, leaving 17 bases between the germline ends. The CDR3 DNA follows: TGTGCCAGCAGCTTACTCAAAACAGGGTTGGGAGATACGCAGTATTTT. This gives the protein CASSLLKTGLGDTQYF.

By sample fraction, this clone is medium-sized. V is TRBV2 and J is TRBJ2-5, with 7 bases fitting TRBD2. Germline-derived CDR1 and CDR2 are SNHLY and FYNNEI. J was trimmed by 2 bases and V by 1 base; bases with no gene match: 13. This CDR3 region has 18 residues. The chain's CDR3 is CASSEEGLAAQGQETQYF. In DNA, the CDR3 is TGTGCCAGCAGTGAAGAGGGGCTAGCGGCCCAAGGGCAAGAGACCCAGTACTTC.

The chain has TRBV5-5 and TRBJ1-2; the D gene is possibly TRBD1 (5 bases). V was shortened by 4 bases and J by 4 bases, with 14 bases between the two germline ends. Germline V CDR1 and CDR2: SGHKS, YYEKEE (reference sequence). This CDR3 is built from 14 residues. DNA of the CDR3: TGTGCCAGCAGCCAGCCAGGCAGGGCCTATGGCTACACCTTC. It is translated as CASSQPGRAYGYTF.

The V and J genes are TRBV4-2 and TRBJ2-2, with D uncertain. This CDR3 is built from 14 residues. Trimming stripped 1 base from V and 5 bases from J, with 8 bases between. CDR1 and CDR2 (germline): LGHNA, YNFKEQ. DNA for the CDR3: TGTGCCAGCAGCCAAGGGAGCCTAACCGGGGAGCTGTTTTTT. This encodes CASSQGSLTGELFF.

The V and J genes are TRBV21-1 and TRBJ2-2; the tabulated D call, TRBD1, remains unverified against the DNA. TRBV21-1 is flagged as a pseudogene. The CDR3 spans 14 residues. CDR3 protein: CASSKAQHTGELFF. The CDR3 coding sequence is TGTGCCAGCAGCAAAGCACAGCACACCGGGGAGCTGTTTTTT.

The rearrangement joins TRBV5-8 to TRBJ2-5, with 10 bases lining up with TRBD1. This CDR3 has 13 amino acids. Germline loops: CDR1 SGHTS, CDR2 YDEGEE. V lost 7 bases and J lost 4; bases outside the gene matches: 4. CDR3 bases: TGTGCCAGCCGGGACAGGGGAATAGAGACCCAGTACTTC. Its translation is CASRDRGIETQYF.

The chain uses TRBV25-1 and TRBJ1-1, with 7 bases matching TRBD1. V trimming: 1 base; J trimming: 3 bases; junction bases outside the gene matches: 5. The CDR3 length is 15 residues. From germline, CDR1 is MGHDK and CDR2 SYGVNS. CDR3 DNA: TGTGCCAGCAGTGAATGGACAGGCGGTTACACTGAAGCTTTCTTT. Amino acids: CASSEWTGGYTEAFF.

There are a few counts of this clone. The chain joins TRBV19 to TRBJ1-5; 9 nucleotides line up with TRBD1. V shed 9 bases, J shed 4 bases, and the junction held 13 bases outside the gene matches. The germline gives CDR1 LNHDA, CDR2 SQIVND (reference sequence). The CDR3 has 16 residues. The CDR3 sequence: CARNGTGRLLNQPQHF. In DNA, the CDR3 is TGTGCCAGAAATGGGACAGGGCGACTCTTGAATCAGCCCCAGCATTTT.

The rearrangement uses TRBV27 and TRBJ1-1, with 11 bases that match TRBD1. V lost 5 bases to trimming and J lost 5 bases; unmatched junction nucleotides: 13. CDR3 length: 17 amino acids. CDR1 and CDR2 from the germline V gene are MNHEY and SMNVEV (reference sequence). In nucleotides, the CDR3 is TGTGCCAGCAGTCCCGGACAGGGGGCGATATCGTGGACTGAAGCTTTCTTT. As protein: CASSPGQGAISWTEAFF.

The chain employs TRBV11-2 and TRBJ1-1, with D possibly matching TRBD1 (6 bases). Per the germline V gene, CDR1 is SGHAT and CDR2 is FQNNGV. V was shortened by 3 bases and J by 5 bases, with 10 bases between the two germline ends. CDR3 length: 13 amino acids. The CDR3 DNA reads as TGTGCCAGCAGCTTCCACAGGGTTACTGAAGCTTTCTTT. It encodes CASSFHRVTEAFF. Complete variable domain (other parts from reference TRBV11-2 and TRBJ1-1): EAGVAQSPRYKIIEKRQSVAFWCNPISGHATLYWYQQILGQGPKLLIQFQNNGVVDDSQLPKDRFSAERLKGVDSTLKIQPAKLEDSAVYLCASSFHRVTEAFFGQGTRLTVV.

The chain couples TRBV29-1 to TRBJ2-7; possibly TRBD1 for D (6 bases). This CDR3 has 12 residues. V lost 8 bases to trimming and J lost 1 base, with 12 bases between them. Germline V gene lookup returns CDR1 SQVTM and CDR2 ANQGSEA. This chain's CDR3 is CSIVGQSYEQYF. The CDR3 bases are TGCAGCATCGTAGGACAGTCCTACGAGCAGTACTTC.

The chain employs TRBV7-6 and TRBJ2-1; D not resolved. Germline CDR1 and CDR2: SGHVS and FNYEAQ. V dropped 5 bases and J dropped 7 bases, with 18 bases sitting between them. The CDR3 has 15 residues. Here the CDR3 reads CASSPAGWKGNEQFF. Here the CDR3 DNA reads TGTGCCAGCAGCCCCGCCGGGTGGAAAGGAAATGAGCAGTTCTTC.

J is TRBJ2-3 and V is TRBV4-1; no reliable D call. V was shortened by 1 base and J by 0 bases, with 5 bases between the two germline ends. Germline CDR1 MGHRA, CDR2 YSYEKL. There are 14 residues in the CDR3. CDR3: CASSQVISTDTQYF. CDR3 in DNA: TGCGCCAGCAGCCAAGTTATTAGCACAGATACGCAGTATTTT.

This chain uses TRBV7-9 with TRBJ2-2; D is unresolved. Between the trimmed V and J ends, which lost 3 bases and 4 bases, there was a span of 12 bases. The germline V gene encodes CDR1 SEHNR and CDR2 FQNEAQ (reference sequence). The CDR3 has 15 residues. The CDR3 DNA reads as TGTGCCAGCAGCTTGAACCTACCACCCACCGGGGAGCTGTTTTTT. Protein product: CASSLNLPPTGELFF.

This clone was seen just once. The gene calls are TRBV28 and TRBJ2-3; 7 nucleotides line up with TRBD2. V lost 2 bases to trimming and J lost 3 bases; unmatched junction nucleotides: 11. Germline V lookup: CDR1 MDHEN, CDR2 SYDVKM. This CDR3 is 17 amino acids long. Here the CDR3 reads CASSLDPPGRETDTQYF. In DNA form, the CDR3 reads TGTGCCAGCAGTTTAGACCCCCCGGGGCGGGAGACAGATACGCAGTATTTT.

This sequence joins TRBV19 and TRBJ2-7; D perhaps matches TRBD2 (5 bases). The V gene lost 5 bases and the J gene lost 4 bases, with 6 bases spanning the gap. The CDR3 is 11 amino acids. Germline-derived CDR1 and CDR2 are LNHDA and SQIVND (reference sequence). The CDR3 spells CASSPGYEQYF. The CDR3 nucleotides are TGTGCCAGTAGTCCGGGGTACGAGCAGTACTTC.

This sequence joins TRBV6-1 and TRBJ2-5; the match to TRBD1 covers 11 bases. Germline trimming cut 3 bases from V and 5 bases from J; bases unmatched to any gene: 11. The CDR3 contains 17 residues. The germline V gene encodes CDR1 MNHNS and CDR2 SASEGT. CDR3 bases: TGTGCCAGCAGTGAGGACGCCTGGACAGGGGGCGGGGAGACCCAGTACTTC. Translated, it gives CASSEDAWTGGGETQYF.

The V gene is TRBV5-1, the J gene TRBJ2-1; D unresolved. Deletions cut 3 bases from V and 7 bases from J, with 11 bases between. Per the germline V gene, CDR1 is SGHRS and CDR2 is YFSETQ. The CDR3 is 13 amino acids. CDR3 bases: TGCGCCAGCAGCTCTACATTGGGGAATGAGCAGTTCTTC. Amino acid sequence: CASSSTLGNEQFF.

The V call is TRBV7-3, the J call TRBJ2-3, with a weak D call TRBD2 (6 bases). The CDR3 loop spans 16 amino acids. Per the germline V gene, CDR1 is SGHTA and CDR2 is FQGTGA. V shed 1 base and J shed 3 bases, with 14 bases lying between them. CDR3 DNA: TGTGCCAGCAGCTTAAACCCCGGGACTGCAACAGATACGCAGTATTTT. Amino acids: CASSLNPGTATDTQYF.

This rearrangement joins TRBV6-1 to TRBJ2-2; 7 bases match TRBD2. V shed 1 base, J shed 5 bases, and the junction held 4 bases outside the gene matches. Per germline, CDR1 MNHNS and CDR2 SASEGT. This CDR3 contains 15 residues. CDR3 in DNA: TGTGCCAGCAGTGAAGGACTAGCAAGAACCGGGGAGCTGTTTTTT. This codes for CASSEGLARTGELFF.

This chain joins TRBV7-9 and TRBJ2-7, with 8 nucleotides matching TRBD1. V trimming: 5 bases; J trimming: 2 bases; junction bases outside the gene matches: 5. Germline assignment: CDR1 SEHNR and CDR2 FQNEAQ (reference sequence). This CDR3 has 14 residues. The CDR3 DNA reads TGTGCCAGCAGCCCGGACAGGGCCCCCTACGAGCAGTACTTC. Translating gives CASSPDRAPYEQYF.

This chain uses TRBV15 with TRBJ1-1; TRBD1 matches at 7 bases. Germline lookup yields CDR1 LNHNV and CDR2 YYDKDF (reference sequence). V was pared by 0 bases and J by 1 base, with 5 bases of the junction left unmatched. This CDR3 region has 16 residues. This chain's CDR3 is CATSREGGLGNTEAFF. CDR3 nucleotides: TGTGCCACCAGCAGAGAAGGGGGCTTGGGGAACACTGAAGCTTTCTTT.

The CDR3 here is CASSPRGGGHQPQHF. The CDR3 nucleotides read TGTGCCAGCAGTCCCCGCGGGGGGGGACATCAGCCCCAGCATTTT. This chain links TRBV6-5 with TRBJ1-5; D perhaps matches TRBD1 (5 bases). Trimming pared 5 bases from V and 5 bases from J, leaving 16 bases between. Per germline, CDR1 MNHEY and CDR2 SVGAGI. The CDR3 is 15 amino acids.

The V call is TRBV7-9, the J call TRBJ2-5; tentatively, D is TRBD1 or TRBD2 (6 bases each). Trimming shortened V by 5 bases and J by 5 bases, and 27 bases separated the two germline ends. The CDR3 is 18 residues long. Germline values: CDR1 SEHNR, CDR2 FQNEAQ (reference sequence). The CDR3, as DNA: TGTGCCAGCAGCGCGGGGTCGGCAGGGGAGACCACACGGGAGACCCAGTACTTC. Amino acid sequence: CASSAGSAGETTRETQYF.

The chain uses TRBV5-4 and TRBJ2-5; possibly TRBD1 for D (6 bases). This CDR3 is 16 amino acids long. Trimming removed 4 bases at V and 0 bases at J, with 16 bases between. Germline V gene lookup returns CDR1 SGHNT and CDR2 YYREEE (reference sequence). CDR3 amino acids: CASSEQGWGNQETQYF. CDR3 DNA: TGTGCCAGCAGCGAACAGGGTTGGGGGAACCAAGAGACCCAGTACTTC.

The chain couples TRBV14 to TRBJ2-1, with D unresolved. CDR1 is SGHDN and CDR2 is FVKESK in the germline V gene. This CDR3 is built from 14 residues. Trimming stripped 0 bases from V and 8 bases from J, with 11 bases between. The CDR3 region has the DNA TGTGCCAGCAGCCAAGAGGGCCCGCTGGATGAGCAGTTCTTC. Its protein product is CASSQEGPLDEQFF. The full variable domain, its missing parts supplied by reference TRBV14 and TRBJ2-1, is EAGVTQFPSHSVIEKGQTVTLRCDPISGHDNLYWYRRVMGKEIKFLLHFVKESKQDESGMPNNRFLAERTGGTYSTLKVQPAELEDSGVYFCASSQEGPLDEQFFGPGTRLTVL.

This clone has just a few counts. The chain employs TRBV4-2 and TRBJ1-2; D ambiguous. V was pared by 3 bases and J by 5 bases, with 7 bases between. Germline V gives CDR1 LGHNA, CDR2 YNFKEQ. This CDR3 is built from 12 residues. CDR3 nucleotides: TGTGCCAGCAGCCAGGCTCAGTATGGCTACACCTTC. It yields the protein CASSQAQYGYTF.

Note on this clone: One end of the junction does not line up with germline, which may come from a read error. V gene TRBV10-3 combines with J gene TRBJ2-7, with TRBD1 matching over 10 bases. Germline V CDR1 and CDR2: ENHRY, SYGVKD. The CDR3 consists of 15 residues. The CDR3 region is CASSVTGTGAYEQYF. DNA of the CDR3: TGTGCCAGCAGTGTAACCGGGACAGGGGCCTACGAGCAGTACTTC.